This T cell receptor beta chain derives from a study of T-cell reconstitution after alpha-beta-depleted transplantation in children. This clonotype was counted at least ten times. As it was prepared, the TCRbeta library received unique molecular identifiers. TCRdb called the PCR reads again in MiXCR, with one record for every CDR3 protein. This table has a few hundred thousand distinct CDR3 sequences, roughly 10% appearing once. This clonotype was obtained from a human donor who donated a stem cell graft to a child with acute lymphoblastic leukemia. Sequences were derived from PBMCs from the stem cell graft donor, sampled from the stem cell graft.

The CDR3 DNA reads TGCGCCAGCAGCCCTTCAGTAGACAATGAGCAGTTCTTC. Its protein product is CASSPSVDNEQFF. The rearrangement joins TRBV5-1 to TRBJ2-1; the D is unclear. The CDR3 has 13 residues. Trimming removed 4 bases at V and 5 bases at J, with 10 bases between. Germline assignment: CDR1 SGHRS and CDR2 YFSETQ.